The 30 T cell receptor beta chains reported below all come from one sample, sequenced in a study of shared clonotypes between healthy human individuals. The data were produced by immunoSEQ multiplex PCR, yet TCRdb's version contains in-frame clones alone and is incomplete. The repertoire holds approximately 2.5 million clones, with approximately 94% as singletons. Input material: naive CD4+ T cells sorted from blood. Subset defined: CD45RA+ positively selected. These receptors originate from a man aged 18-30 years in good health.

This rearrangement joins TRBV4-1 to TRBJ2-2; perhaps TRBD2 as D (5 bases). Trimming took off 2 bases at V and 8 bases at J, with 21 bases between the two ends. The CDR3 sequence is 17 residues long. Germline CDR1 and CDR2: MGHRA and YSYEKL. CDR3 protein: CASSQRSAGKTLGELFF. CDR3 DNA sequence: TGCGCCAGCAGCCAAAGGTCGGCGGGTAAAACGTTAGGGGAGCTGTTTTTT.

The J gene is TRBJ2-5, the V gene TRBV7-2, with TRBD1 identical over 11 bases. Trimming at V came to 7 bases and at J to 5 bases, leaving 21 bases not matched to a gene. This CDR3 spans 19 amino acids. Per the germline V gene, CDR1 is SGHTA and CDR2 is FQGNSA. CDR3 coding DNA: TGTGCCAGCAACCTAAGGGCCCTACGGACAGGGGGCGTGGGGGAGACCCAGTACTTC. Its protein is CASNLRALRTGGVGETQYF.

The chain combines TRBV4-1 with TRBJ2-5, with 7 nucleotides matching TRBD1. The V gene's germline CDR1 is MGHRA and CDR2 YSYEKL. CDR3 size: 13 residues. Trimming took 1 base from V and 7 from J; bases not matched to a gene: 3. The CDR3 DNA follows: TGCGCCAGCAGCCAAGTGGCAGGGGGGACCCAGTACTTC. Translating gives CASSQVAGGTQYF.

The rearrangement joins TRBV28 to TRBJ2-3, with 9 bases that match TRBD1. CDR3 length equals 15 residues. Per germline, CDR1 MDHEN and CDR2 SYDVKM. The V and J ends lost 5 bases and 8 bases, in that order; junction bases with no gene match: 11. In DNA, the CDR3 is TGTGCCAGCAGTACACCGGGACAGGGATTTGGTACGCAGTATTTT. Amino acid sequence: CASSTPGQGFGTQYF.

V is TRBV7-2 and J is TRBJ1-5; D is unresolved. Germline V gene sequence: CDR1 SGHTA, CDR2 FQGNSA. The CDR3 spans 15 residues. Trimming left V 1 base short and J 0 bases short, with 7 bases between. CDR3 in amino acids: CASSLVAYSNQPQHF. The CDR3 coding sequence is TGTGCCAGCAGCTTAGTAGCCTATAGCAATCAGCCCCAGCATTTT. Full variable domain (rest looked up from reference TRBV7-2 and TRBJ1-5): GAGVSQSPSNKVTEKGKDVELRCDPISGHTALYWYRQSLGQGLEFLIYFQGNSAPDKSGLPSDRFSAERTGGSVSTLTIQRTQQEDSAVYLCASSLVAYSNQPQHFGDGTRLSIL.

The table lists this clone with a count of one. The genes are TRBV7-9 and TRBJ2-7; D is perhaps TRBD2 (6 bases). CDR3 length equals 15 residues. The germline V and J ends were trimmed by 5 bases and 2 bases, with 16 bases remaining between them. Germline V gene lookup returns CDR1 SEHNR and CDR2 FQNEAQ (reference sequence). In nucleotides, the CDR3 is TGTGCCAGCAGCAGAAACGGGAGTATCCCCTACGAGCAGTACTTC. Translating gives CASSRNGSIPYEQYF.

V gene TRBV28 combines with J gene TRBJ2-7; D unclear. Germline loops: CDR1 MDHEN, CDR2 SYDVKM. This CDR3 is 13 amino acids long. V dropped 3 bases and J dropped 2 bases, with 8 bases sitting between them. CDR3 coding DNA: TGTGCCAGCAGTTTGGTGCAGACCTACGAGCAGTACTTC. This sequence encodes CASSLVQTYEQYF.

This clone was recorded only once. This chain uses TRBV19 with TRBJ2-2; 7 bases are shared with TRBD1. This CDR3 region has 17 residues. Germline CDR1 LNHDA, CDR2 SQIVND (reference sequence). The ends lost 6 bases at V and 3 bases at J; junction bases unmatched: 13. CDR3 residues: CASSPGTDAIYTGELFF. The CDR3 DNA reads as TGTGCCAGTAGCCCCGGGACAGACGCCATCTACACCGGGGAGCTGTTTTTT.

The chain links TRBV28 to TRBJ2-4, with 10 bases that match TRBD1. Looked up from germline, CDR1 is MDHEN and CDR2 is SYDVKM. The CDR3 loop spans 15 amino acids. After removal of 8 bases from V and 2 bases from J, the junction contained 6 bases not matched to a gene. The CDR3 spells CASRQGAGSKNIQYF. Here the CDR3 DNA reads TGTGCCAGCCGACAGGGGGCAGGATCCAAAAACATTCAGTACTTC.

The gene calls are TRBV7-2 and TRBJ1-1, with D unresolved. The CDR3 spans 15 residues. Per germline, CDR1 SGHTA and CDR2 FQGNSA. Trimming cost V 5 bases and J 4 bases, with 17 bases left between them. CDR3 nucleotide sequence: TGTGCCAGCAGCCCATACCCCCGGGGAGCCACTGAAGCTTTCTTT. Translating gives CASSPYPRGATEAFF.

CDR3 DNA sequence: TGTGCCAGCAGCATCGGATCGGGGCAAACTAGGCGGTACAATGAGCAGTTCTTC. This sequence encodes CASSIGSGQTRRYNEQFF. This chain uses TRBV7-9 with TRBJ2-1; D assignment may be TRBD1 or TRBD2 (5 bases each). Trimming took off 5 bases at V and 4 bases at J, with 24 bases between the two ends. The CDR3 consists of 18 residues. Germline V CDR1 and CDR2: SEHNR, FQNEAQ (reference sequence).

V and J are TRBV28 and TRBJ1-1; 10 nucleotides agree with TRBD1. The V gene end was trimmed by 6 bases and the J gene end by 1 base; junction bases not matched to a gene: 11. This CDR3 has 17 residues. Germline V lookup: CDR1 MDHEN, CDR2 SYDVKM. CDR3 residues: CASRTLGQGEKNTEAFF. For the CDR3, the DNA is TGTGCCAGCAGGACCTTAGGACAGGGGGAGAAGAACACTGAAGCTTTCTTT.

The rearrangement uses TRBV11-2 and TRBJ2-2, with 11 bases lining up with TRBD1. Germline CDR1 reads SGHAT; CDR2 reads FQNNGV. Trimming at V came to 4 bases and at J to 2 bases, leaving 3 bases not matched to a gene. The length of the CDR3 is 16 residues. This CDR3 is CASSSRTGGNTGELFF. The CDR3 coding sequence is TGTGCCAGCAGCTCTCGGACAGGGGGCAACACCGGGGAGCTGTTTTTT.

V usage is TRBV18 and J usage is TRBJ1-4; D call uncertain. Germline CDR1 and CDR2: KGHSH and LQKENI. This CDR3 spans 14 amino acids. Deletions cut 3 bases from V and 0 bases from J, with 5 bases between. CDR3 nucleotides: TGTGCCAGCTCACCGAAGTCAACTAATGAAAAACTGTTTTTT. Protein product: CASSPKSTNEKLFF.

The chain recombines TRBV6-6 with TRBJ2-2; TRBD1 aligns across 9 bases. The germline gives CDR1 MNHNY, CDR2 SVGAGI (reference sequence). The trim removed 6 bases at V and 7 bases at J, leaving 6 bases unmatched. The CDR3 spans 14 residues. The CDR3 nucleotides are TGTGCCAGCAGCCGGGACAGGGACGTCGGGGAGCTGTTTTTT. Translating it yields CASSRDRDVGELFF.

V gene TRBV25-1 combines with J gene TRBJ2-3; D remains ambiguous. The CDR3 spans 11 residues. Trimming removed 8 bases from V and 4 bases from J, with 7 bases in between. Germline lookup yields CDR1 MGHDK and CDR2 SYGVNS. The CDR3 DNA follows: TGTGCCAGCTCCTTGGCAGATACGCAGTATTTT. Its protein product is CASSLADTQYF.

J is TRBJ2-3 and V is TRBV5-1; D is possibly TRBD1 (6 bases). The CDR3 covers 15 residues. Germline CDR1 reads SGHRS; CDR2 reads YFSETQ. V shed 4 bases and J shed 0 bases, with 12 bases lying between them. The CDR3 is CASSLGTHSTDTQYF. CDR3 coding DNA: TGCGCCAGCAGCCTTGGGACACATAGCACAGATACGCAGTATTTT.

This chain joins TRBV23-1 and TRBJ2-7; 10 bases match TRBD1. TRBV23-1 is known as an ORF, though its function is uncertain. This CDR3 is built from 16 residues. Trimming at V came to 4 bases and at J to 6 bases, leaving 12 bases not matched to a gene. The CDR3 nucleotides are TGCGCCAGCAGTCGTCGGGGGAGACAGGGGGCGTTCGAGCAGTACTTC. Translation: CASSRRGRQGAFEQYF.

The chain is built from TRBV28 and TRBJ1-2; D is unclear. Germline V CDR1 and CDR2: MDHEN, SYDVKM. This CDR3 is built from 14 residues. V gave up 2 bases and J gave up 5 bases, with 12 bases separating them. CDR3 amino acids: CASSLNREGYGYTF. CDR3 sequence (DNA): TGTGCCAGCAGTTTAAACCGGGAAGGGTATGGCTACACCTTC.

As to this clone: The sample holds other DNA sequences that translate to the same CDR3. The DNA for the CDR3 is TGTGCCAGCAGTGAAAGGGGAGGTGAAAAACTGTTTTTT. Translation gives CASSERGGEKLFF. The chain is built from TRBV2 and TRBJ1-4, with D perhaps matching TRBD1 (5 bases). This CDR3 is 13 amino acids long. Trimming took 2 bases from V and 7 from J, leaving 8 bases between them. Germline V gene sequence: CDR1 SNHLY, CDR2 FYNNEI.

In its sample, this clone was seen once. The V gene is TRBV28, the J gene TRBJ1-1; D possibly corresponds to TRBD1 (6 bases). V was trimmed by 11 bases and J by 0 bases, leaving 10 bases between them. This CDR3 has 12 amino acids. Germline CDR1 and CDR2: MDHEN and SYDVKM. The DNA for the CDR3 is TGTGCCGCGGGGGGCTTGAACACTGAAGCTTTCTTT. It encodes CAAGGLNTEAFF.

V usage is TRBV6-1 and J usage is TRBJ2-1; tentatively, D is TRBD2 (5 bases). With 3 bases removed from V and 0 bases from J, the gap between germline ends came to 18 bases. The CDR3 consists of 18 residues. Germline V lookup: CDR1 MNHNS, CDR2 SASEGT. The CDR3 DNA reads TGTGCCAGCAGTGACCGCCTGGGGAGAGGGAGCTCCTACAATGAGCAGTTCTTC. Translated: CASSDRLGRGSSYNEQFF.

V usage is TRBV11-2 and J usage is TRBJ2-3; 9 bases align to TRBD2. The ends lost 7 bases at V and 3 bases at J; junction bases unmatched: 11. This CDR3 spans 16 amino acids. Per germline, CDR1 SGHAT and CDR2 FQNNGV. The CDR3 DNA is TGTGCCAGCAATCCCAGGGCGGGGGGGCCGACAGATACGCAGTATTTT. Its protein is CASNPRAGGPTDTQYF.

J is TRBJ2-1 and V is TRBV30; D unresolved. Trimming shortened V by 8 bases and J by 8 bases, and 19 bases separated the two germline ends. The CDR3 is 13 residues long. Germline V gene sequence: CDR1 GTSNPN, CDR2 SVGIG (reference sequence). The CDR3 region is CAAPIGQRDEQFF. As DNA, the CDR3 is TGTGCCGCCCCCATCGGTCAGCGCGATGAGCAGTTCTTC.

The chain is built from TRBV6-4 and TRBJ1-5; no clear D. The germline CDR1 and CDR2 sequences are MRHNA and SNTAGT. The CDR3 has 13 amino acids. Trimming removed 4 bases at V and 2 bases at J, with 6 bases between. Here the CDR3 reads CASSVDRNQPQHF. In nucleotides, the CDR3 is TGTGCCAGCAGTGTTGACCGCAATCAGCCCCAGCATTTT.

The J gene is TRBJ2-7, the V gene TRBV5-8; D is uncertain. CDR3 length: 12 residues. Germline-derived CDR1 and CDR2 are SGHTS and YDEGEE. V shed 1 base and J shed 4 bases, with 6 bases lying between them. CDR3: CASSLRVYEQYF. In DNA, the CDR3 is TGTGCCAGCAGCTTGAGAGTTTACGAGCAGTACTTC.

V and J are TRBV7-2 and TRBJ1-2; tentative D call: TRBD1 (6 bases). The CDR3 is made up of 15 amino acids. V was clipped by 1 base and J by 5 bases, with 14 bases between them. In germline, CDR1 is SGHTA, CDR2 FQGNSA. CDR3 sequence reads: CASSLEAGASYGYTF. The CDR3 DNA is TGTGCCAGCAGCTTAGAAGCAGGGGCAAGTTATGGCTACACCTTC.

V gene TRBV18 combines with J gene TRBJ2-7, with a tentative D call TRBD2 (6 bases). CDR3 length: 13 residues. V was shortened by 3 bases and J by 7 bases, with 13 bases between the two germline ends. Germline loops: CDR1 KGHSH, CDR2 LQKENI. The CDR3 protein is CASSPTAAGEQYF. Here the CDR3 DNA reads TGTGCCAGCTCACCGACGGCCGCGGGGGAGCAGTACTTC.

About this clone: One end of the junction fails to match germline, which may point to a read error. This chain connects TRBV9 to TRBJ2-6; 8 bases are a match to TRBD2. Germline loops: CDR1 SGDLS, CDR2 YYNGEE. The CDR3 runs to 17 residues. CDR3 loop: CARSTRGGSSGANVLTF. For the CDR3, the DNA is TGTGCCCGCAGCACCCGGGGGGGGAGCTCTGGGGCCAACGTCCTGACTTTC. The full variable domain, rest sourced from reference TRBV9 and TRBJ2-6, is DSGVTQTPKHLITATGQRVTLRCSPRSGDLSVYWYQQSLDQGLQFLIQYYNGEERAKGNILERFSAQQFPDLHSELNLSSLELGDSALYFCARSTRGGSSGANVLTFGAGSRLTVL.

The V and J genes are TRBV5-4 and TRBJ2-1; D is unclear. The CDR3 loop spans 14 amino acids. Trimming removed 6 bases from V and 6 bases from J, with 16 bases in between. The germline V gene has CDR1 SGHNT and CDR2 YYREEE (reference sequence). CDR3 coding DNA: TGTGCCAGCAAGTCTACTTTGACGGGCAATGAGCAGTTCTTC. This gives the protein CASKSTLTGNEQFF.